This entry lists 14 T cell receptor beta chains sequenced from one sample in a study of blood T cells in healthy people across ages. Together with a sample-barcoded 5' primer, a J-beta primer mix was included in a second PCR lasting about 6 to 11 cycles. One entry per CDR3 protein results from TCRdb running MiXCR on the 5' RACE reads. The sample carries about 750,000 distinct CDR3 sequences, about 55% recorded once. The sequencing input was blood. The receptors shown here come from an elderly man in good health.

V and J are TRBV20-1 and TRBJ2-1; 9 bases agree with TRBD2. Trimming cost V 6 bases and J 10 bases; bases outside gene matches: 7. The CDR3 runs to 12 residues. Per the germline V gene, CDR1 is DFQATT and CDR2 is SNEGSKA (reference sequence). CDR3 in DNA: TGCAGTGCGGGGGCAGGACTAGCGGAGCAGTTCTTC. Amino acids: CSAGAGLAEQFF.

The chain combines TRBV29-1 with TRBJ2-1; TRBD1 aligns across 10 bases. This CDR3 comprises 13 residues. Per germline, CDR1 SQVTM and CDR2 ANQGSEA. V lost 6 bases and J lost 9; bases outside the gene matches: 8. The CDR3 spells CSVDRGREVEQFF. The CDR3 region has the DNA TGCAGCGTAGACAGGGGGCGCGAGGTTGAGCAGTTCTTC.

This chain links TRBV13 with TRBJ2-7, with TRBD2 as a possible D gene (6 bases). The germline V and J ends were trimmed by 6 bases and 2 bases, with 20 bases remaining between them. CDR3 size: 16 residues. CDR1 and CDR2 (germline): PRHDT, FYEKMQ (reference sequence). CDR3 in DNA: TGTGCCAGCAGTCCTCTCCGGGTGGGAGGACCCTACGAGCAGTACTTC. Protein sequence: CASSPLRVGGPYEQYF.

This clonotype was counted between two and nine times. This chain uses TRBV28 with TRBJ1-2; tentative D call: TRBD1 (6 bases). Trimming took 8 bases from V and 6 from J, leaving 19 bases between them. Germline loops: CDR1 MDHEN, CDR2 SYDVKM. The CDR3 is 14 amino acids. The DNA for the CDR3 is TGTGCCAGCTCAACCGTAACTCACAGGGATGGCTACACCTTC. It specifies CASSTVTHRDGYTF.

This clonotype has just a few counts. For the CDR3, the DNA is TGCAGTGCTAGACACGGACAGCAAGAGACCCAGTACTTC. This codes for CSARHGQQETQYF. The chain links TRBV20-1 to TRBJ2-5; tentatively, D is TRBD1 (6 bases). CDR3 length equals 13 residues. The germline CDR1 and CDR2 sequences are DFQATT and SNEGSKA (reference sequence). V was clipped by 2 bases and J by 2 bases, with 9 bases between them.

CDR3 loop: CASSLSGGANTEAFF. In nucleotides, the CDR3 is TGTGCCAGCAGCTTATCGGGCGGCGCGAACACTGAAGCTTTCTTT. The chain couples TRBV7-3 to TRBJ1-1; D call uncertain. The length of the CDR3 is 15 residues. Germline V lookup: CDR1 SGHTA, CDR2 FQGTGA. Trimming shortened V by 2 bases and J by 1 base, and 11 bases separated the two germline ends.

V usage is TRBV12-3 or TRBV12-4 and J usage is TRBJ2-7; D is perhaps TRBD1 (6 bases). The length of the CDR3 is 16 residues. Trimming shortened V by 6 bases and J by 2 bases, and 20 bases separated the two germline ends. DNA for the CDR3: TGTGCCAGCAGCCCCCTAGACAGGACCTTAACCTACGAGCAGTACTTC. This encodes CASSPLDRTLTYEQYF.

The chain carries TRBV20-1 and TRBJ2-7; TRBD2 agrees at 14 bases. The germline CDR1 and CDR2 sequences are DFQATT and SNEGSKA (reference sequence). J was trimmed by 0 bases and V by 5 bases; bases with no gene match: 6. The CDR3 runs 16 residues. The CDR3 region is CSARGLAGGSSYEQYF. The CDR3, as DNA: TGCAGTGCTCGAGGACTAGCGGGAGGCAGCTCCTACGAGCAGTACTTC.

In the case of this clonotype: The junction shows a germline mismatch at one end, possibly a read error. The V and J genes are TRBV9 and TRBJ2-3; no clear D. Germline V gene sequence: CDR1 SGDLS, CDR2 YYNGEE. The CDR3 loop spans 13 amino acids. CDR3: CAGSVVALDTQYF. For the CDR3, the DNA is TGTGCCGGCAGCGTAGTGGCACTGGATACGCAGTATTTT.

The rearrangement uses TRBV25-1 and TRBJ1-2, with D possibly being TRBD1 (5 bases). Germline values: CDR1 MGHDK, CDR2 SYGVNS. The CDR3 sequence is 10 residues long. The V and J ends lost 11 bases and 8 bases respectively, with 12 bases between them. The CDR3 loop reads CARWGGGYTF. CDR3 nucleotides: TGTGCCCGCTGGGGGGGAGGCTACACCTTC.

V and J are TRBV27 and TRBJ2-1; TRBD2 agrees at 14 bases. CDR3 length: 16 amino acids. J lost 9 bases, V lost 4 bases, and 8 bases had no gene match. Germline lookup yields CDR1 MNHEY and CDR2 SMNVEV (reference sequence). CDR3 sequence (DNA): TGTGCCAGCAGTTATTATGGACTAGCGGGAGGACTTGAGCAGTTCTTC. Translated: CASSYYGLAGGLEQFF.

V is TRBV10-2 and J is TRBJ2-4, with D possibly TRBD1 on 6 matching bases. There are 16 residues in the CDR3. V lost 0 bases to trimming and J lost 0 bases, with 9 bases between them. CDR1 is WSHSY and CDR2 is SAAADI in the germline V gene. The CDR3: CASSESGTKAKNIQYF. Here the CDR3 DNA reads TGCGCCAGCAGTGAGTCTGGGACAAAAGCCAAAAACATTCAGTACTTC.

Details on this clonotype: The junction departs from germline at one end; a sequencing error may be responsible. The chain employs TRBV19 and TRBJ2-7; unclear D gene. Matching the DNA end better, TRBJ2-5 makes the J call doubtful. The germline CDR1 and CDR2 sequences are LNHDA and SQIVND (reference sequence). The CDR3 contains 13 residues. The CDR3 bases are TGTGCCGGTAGCCAGGCTAGTTTGCAGACCCAGTACTTC. It yields the protein CAGSQASLQTQYF.

The gene calls are TRBV5-1 and TRBJ2-5; D possibly corresponds to TRBD2 (6 bases). The CDR3 is made up of 15 amino acids. V was shortened by 0 bases and J by 8 bases, with 17 bases between the two germline ends. Germline V gene sequence: CDR1 SGHRS, CDR2 YFSETQ. DNA of the CDR3: TGCGCCAGCAGCTTGGAATCTAGGACCGGGAGAACCCAGTACTTC. This codes for CASSLESRTGRTQYF. Variable domain in full (rest from reference TRBV5-1 and TRBJ2-5): KAGVTQTPRYLIKTRGQQVTLSCSPISGHRSVSWYQQTPGQGLQFLFEYFSETQRNKGNFPGRFSGRQFSNSRSEMNVSTLELGDSALYLCASSLESRTGRTQYFGPGTRLLVL.